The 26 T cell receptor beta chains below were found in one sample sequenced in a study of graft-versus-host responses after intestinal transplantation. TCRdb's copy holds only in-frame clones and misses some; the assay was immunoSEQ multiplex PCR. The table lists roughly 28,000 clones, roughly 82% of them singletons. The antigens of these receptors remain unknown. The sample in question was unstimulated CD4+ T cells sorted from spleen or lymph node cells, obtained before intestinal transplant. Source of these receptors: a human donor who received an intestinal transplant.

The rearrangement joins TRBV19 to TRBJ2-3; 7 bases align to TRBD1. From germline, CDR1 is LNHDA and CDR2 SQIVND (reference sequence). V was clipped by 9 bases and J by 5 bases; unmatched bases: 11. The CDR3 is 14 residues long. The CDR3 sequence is CASSKWQGEDTQYF. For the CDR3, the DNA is TGTGCCAGCTCCAAATGGCAGGGGGAAGATACGCAGTATTTT.

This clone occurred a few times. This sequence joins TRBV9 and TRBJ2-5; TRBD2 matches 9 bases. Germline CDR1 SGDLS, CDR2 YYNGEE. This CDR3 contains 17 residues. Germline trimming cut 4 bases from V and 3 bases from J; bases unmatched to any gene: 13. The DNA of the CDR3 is TGTGCCAGCAGCCCCCCGGGCGGGGGGGCGACCGAAGAGACCCAGTACTTC. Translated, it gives CASSPPGGGATEETQYF.

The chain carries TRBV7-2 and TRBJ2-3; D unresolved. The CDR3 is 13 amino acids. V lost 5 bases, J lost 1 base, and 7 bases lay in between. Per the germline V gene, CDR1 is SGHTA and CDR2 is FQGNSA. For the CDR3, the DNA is TGTGCCAGCAGCCGGACCGGCACAGATACGCAGTATTTT. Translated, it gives CASSRTGTDTQYF.

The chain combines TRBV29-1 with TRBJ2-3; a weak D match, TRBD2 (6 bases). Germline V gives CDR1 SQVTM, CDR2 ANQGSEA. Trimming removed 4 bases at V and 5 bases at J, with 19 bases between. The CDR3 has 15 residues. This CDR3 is CSVGRDFPVGDTQYF. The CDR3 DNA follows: TGCAGCGTTGGAAGGGACTTCCCTGTAGGAGATACGCAGTATTTT.

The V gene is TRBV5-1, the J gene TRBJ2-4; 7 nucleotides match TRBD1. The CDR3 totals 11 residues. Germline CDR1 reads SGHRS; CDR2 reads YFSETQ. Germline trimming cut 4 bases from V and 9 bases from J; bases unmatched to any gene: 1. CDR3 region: CASSRTGIQYF. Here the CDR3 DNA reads TGCGCCAGCAGCCGGACAGGCATTCAGTACTTC.

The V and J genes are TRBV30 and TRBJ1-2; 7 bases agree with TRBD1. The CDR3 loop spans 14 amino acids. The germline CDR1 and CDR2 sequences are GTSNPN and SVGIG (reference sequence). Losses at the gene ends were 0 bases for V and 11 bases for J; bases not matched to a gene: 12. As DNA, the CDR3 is TGTGCCTGGAGTGTACGTGGGACAGCCCGGTGGTACACCTTC. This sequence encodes CAWSVRGTARWYTF.

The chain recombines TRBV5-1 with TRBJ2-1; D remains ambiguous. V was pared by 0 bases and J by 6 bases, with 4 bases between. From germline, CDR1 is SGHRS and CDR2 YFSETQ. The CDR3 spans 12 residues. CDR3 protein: CASSLESNEQFF. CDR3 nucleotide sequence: TGCGCCAGCAGCTTGGAGAGCAATGAGCAGTTCTTC.

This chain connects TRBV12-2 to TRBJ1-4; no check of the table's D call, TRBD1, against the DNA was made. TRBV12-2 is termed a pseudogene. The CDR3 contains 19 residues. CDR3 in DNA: TGTGCAAGTCGCTTAGCCCTCGGACAGTTTGGCGCAACTAATGAAAAACTGTTTTTT. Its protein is CASRLALGQFGATNEKLFF.

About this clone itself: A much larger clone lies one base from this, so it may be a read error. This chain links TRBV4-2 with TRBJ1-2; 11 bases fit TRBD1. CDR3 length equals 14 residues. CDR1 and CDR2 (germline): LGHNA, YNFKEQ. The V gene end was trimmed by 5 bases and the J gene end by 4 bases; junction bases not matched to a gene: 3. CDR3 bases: TGTGCCAGCAGCTTTGGGACAGGGGGCTATGGCTACACCTTC. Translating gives CASSFGTGGYGYTF.

The CDR3 here is CASSVDWSGGNAYNEQFF. The CDR3 DNA reads TGTGCCAGCAGCGTAGATTGGTCGGGGGGGAACGCCTACAATGAGCAGTTCTTC. The J gene is TRBJ2-1, the V gene TRBV9; 8 bases agree with TRBD2. The J segment lost 2 bases and the V segment lost 0 bases, leaving 10 bases of the junction unmatched. Germline-derived CDR1 and CDR2 are SGDLS and YYNGEE. CDR3 size: 18 residues.

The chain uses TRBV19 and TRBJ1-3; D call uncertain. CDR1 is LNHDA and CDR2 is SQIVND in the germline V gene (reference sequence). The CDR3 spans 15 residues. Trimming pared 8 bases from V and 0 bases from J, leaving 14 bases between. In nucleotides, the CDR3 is TGTGCCAGTGGTCCGGGGAGGAGCTCTGGAAACACCATATATTTT. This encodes CASGPGRSSGNTIYF.

The CDR3 DNA follows: TGTGCCAGCAGTTACTCGAAAGCCGGACCTACCTACGAGCAGTACTTC. It translates to CASSYSKAGPTYEQYF. The gene calls are TRBV6-5 and TRBJ2-7; D ambiguous. The CDR3 sequence is 16 residues long. Between the trimmed V and J ends, which lost 0 bases and 2 bases, there was a span of 14 bases. Germline CDR1 MNHEY, CDR2 SVGAGI.

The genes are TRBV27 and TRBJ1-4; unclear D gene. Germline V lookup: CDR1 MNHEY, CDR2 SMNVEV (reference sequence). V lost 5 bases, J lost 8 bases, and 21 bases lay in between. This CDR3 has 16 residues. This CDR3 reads CASSPRPPGRAEKLFF. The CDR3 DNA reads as TGTGCCAGCAGTCCCCGACCCCCCGGACGGGCCGAAAAACTGTTTTTT. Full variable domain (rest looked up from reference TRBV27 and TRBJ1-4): EAQVTQNPRYLITVTGKKLTVTCSQNMNHEYMSWYRQDPGLGLRQIYYSMNVEVTDKGDVPEGYKVSRKEKRNFPLILESPSPNQTSLYFCASSPRPPGRAEKLFFGSGTQLSVL.

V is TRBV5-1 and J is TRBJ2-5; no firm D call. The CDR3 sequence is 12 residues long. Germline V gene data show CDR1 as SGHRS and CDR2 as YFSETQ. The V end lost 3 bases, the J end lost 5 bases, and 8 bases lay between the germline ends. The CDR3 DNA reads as TGCGCCAGCAGCTCCCACGGCGAGACCCAGTACTTC. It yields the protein CASSSHGETQYF.

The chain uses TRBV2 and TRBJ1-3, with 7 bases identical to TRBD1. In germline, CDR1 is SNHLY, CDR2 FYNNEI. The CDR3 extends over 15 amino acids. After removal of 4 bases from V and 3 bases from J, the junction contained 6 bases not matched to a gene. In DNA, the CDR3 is TGTGCCAGCAGTGCCGACAGGGCCATTGGAAACACCATATATTTT. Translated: CASSADRAIGNTIYF. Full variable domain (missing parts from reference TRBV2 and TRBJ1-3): EPEVTQTPSHQVTQMGQEVILRCVPISNHLYFYWYRQILGQKVEFLVSFYNNEISEKSEIFDDQFSVERPDGSNFTLKIRSTKLEDSAMYFCASSADRAIGNTIYFGEGSWLTVV.

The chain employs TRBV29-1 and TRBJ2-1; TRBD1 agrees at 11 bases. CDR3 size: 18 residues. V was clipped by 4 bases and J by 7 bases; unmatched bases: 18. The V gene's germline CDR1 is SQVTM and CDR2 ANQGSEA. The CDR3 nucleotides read TGCAGCGTTGCCCCGAGCGCGCGGAGGGGACAGGGGGGAAATGAGCAGTTCTTC. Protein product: CSVAPSARRGQGGNEQFF.

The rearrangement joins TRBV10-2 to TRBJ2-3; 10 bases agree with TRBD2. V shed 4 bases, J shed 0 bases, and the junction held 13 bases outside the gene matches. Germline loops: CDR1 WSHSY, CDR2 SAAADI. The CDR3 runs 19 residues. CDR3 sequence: CASSVEAGGGLLSTDTQYF. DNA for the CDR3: TGCGCCAGCAGTGTAGAAGCGGGAGGGGGACTTCTAAGCACAGATACGCAGTATTTT.

As DNA, the CDR3 is TGTGCCAGCAGACAAGAGACCCAGTACTTC. This encodes CASRQETQYF. The chain is built from TRBV2 and TRBJ2-5, with unresolved D. The ends were cut back, 6 bases at V and 2 bases at J, with 1 base in the middle. From germline, CDR1 is SNHLY and CDR2 FYNNEI. The CDR3 spans 10 residues.

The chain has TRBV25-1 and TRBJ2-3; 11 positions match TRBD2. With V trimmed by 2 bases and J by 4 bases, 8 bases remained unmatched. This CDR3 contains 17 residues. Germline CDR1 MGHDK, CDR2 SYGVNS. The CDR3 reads CASSESPSGRFADTQYF. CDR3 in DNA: TGTGCCAGCAGTGAAAGCCCTAGCGGGAGGTTTGCAGATACGCAGTATTTT.

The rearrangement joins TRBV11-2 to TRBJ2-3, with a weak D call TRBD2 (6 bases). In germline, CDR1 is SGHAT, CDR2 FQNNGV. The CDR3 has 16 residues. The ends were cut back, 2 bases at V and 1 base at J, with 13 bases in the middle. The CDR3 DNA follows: TGTGCCAGCAGCTTAAGGAGTGGCGGGGGCACAGATACGCAGTATTTT. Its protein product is CASSLRSGGGTDTQYF.

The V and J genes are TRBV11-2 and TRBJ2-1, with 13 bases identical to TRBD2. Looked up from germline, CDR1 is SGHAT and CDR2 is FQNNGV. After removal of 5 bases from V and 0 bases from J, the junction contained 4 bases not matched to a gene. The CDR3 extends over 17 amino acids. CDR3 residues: CASSIRLAGGSYNEQFF. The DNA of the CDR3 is TGTGCCAGCAGCATTAGACTAGCGGGAGGCTCCTACAATGAGCAGTTCTTC.

DNA for the CDR3: TGTGCCAGCTCAAGCCGGGTACTACCTCTTCCAAGGCTGTTTTTT. Encoded protein: CASSSRVLPLPRLFF. The chain has TRBV18 and TRBJ1-4; no definite D call. Germline lookup yields CDR1 KGHSH and CDR2 LQKENI. The CDR3 length is 15 residues. Trimming removed 5 bases at V and 14 bases at J, with 24 bases between.

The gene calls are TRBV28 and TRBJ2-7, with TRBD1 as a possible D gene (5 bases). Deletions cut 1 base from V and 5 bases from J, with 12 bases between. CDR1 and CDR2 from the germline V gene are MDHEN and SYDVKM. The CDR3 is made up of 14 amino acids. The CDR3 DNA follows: TGTGCCAGCAGTTTATCGGTCAGGGTCCACGAGCAGTACTTC. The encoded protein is CASSLSVRVHEQYF.

The CDR3 region has the DNA TGCGCCAGCAGATCTAGGGGAGCTGGGGCCAACGTCCTGACTTTC. Translated, it gives CASRSRGAGANVLTF. J is TRBJ2-6 and V is TRBV5-1; D is possibly TRBD1 or TRBD2 (5 bases each). There are 15 residues in the CDR3. The germline V gene encodes CDR1 SGHRS and CDR2 YFSETQ. V was trimmed by 5 bases and J by 2 bases, leaving 11 bases between them.

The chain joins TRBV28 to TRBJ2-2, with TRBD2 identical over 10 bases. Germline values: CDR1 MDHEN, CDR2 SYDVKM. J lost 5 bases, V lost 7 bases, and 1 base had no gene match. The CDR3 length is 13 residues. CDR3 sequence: CASILAGTGELFF. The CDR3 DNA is TGTGCCAGCATACTAGCGGGAACCGGGGAGCTGTTTTTT.

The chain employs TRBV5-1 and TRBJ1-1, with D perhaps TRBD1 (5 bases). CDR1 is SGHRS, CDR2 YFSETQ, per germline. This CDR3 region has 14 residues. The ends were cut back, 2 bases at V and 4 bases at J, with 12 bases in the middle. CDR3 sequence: CASSLGREGTEAFF. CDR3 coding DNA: TGCGCCAGCAGCTTAGGCAGGGAGGGCACTGAAGCTTTCTTT. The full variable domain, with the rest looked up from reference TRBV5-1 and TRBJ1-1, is KAGVTQTPRYLIKTRGQQVTLSCSPISGHRSVSWYQQTPGQGLQFLFEYFSETQRNKGNFPGRFSGRQFSNSRSEMNVSTLELGDSALYLCASSLGREGTEAFFGQGTRLTVV.